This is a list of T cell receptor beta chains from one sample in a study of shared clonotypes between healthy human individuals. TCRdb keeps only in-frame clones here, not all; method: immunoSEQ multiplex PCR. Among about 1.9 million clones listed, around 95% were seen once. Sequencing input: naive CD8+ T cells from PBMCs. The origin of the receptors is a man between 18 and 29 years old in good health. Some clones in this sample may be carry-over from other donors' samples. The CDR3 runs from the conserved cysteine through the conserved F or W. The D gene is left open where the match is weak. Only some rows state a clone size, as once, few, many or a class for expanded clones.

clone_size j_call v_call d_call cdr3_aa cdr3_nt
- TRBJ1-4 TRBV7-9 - CASSLTTRLKTNEKLFF TGTGCCAGCAGCCTGACAACTAGACTTAAAACTAATGAAAAACTGTTTTTT
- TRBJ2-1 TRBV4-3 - CASSPGSAPYNEQFF TGCGCCAGCAGCCCGGGGAGCGCCCCCTACAATGAGCAGTTCTTC
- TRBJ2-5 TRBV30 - CACLTETQYF TGTGCCTGCCTAACGGAGACCCAGTACTTC
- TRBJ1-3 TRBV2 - CASPVRGPGNTIYF TGTGCCAGCCCCGTCCGGGGCCCTGGAAACACCATATATTTT
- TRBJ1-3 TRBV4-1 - CASSQAQGRNTIYF TGCGCCAGCAGCCAGGCACAGGGCAGAAACACCATATATTTT
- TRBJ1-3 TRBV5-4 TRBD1 CASSQDRAGNTIYF TGTGCCAGCAGCCAGGACAGGGCTGGAAACACCATATATTTT
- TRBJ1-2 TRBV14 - CASSQDASYYGYTF TGTGCCAGCAGCCAAGACGCGTCCTACTATGGCTACACCTTC
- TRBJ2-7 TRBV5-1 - CASSLAQLPSYEQYF TGCGCCAGCAGCTTGGCCCAGCTCCCATCCTACGAGCAGTACTTC
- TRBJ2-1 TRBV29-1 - CSVESGSYNEQFF TGCAGCGTTGAGAGTGGGTCCTACAATGAGCAGTTCTTC
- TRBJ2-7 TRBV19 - CASSIFWQGTRDPEQYF TGTGCCAGTAGTATATTTTGGCAGGGGACCCGCGATCCCGAGCAGTACTTC
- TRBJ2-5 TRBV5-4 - CASSLDRKETQYF TGTGCCAGCAGCTTGGACAGGAAAGAGACCCAGTACTTC
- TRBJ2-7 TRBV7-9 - CASSLAERPDEQYF TGTGCCAGCAGCTTAGCGGAAAGGCCAGATGAGCAGTACTTC
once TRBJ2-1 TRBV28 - CASTPGIADNEQFF TGTGCCAGCACCCCTGGGATAGCGGACAATGAGCAGTTCTTC
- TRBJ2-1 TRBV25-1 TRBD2 CASKRAGGISRNNEQFF TGTGCCAGCAAAAGGGCGGGAGGTATCTCCCGCAACAATGAGCAGTTCTTC
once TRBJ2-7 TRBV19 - CASSMTVQPTYEQYF TGTGCCAGTAGTATGACAGTACAGCCAACCTACGAGCAGTACTTC
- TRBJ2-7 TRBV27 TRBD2 CASSPSGLPTYEQYF TGTGCCAGCAGTCCTAGCGGACTACCCACCTACGAGCAGTACTTC
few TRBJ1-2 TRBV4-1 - CASSQDTQRYTF TGCGCCAGCAGCCAAGACACCCAGCGCTACACCTTC
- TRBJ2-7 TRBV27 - CASSLDGGPSYEQYF TGTGCCAGCAGTTTAGACGGGGGGCCCTCCTACGAGCAGTACTTC
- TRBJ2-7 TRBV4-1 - CASSQDAEVYEQYF TGCGCCAGCAGCCAAGACGCGGAGGTCTACGAGCAGTACTTC
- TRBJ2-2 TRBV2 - CASTLRGPANTGELFF TGTGCCAGCACCCTTAGAGGACCCGCGAACACCGGGGAGCTGTTTTTT
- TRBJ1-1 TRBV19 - CASSIGILTEAFF TGTGCCAGTAGTATAGGAATTTTGACTGAAGCTTTCTTT
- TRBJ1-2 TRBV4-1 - CASSQGPGDFGYTF TGCGCCAGCAGCCAAGGTCCAGGGGATTTCGGCTACACCTTC
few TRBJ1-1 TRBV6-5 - CASSYFVGTEAFF TGTGCCAGCAGTTACTTCGTGGGGACTGAAGCTTTCTTT
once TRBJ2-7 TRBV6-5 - CASSYSGLVYEQYF TGTGCCAGCAGTTACTCCGGGCTAGTCTACGAGCAGTACTTC
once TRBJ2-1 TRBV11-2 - CASSLGPGLAVIYNEQFF TGTGCCAGCAGCTTAGGCCCCGGGTTAGCGGTTATCTACAATGAGCAGTTCTTC
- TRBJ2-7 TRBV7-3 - CASSLTGQYEQYF TGTGCCAGCAGCTTAACGGGCCAATACGAGCAGTACTTC
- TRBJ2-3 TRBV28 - CASSPLFRGTLGPDTQYF TGTGCCAGCAGTCCTCTTTTTCGAGGCACACTAGGCCCAGATACGCAGTATTTT
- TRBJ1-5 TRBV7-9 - CASSIQGSNQPQHF TGTGCCAGCAGTATTCAGGGGAGCAATCAGCCCCAGCATTTT
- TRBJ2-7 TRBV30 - CAWSLSAYEQYF TGTGCCTGGAGTCTTAGCGCCTACGAGCAGTACTTC
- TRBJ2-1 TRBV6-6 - CASSSTTENNEQFF TGTGCCAGCAGTTCTACGACAGAGAACAATGAGCAGTTCTTC
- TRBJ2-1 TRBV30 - CAWRPGPQSSYNEQFF TGTGCCTGGAGACCCGGGCCGCAGAGCTCCTACAATGAGCAGTTCTTC
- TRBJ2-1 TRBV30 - CAWQHQTASSYNEQFF TGTGCCTGGCAACATCAGACGGCGAGCTCCTACAATGAGCAGTTCTTC
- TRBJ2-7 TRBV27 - CASSSNSVGLHEQYF TGTGCCAGCAGTTCCAATTCTGTAGGGCTCCACGAGCAGTACTTC